This passage covers 2 T cell receptor beta chains from one sample sequenced in a study of cytomegalovirus exposure and HLA in healthy donors listed by TCRdb under 2017. Library creation used the immunoSEQ multiplex PCR assay. The multiplex PCR relied on a mix of 60 forward primers for TCR Vbeta segments and 13 reverse primers for TCR Jbeta segments. Not all clones reach the TCRdb copy of this immuneACCESS table, which keeps in-frame sequences only. Checked studies attribute under half of the gap to unresolved V genes and leave the rest unexplained. Within this sample are roughly 120,000 clones, with 55% to 65% of them counted one time only. The biggest ten clones account for roughly 9% of the sample. The sequencing sample was made of PBMCs. The receptors come from a woman between 35 and 50 years old in good health and CMV-seropositive.

The V call is TRBV4-1, the J call TRBJ1-2; D is unclear. Trimming shortened V by 5 bases and J by 6 bases, and 10 bases separated the two germline ends. Germline assignment: CDR1 MGHRA and CDR2 YSYEKL. The CDR3 loop spans 12 amino acids. The CDR3 nucleotides read TGCGCCAGCAGCTCCCGGTTCGATGGCTACACCTTC. This gives the protein CASSSRFDGYTF.

This clone was recorded only once. V usage is TRBV4-3 and J usage is TRBJ1-5; a possible D gene is TRBD1 (6 bases). CDR1 is LGHNA, CDR2 YSLEER, per germline. The V and J ends lost 0 bases and 2 bases respectively, with 11 bases between them. The CDR3 contains 16 residues. CDR3 sequence: CASSQDLGAGNQPQHF. The CDR3, as DNA: TGCGCCAGCAGCCAAGATCTGGGGGCTGGCAATCAGCCCCAGCATTTT.